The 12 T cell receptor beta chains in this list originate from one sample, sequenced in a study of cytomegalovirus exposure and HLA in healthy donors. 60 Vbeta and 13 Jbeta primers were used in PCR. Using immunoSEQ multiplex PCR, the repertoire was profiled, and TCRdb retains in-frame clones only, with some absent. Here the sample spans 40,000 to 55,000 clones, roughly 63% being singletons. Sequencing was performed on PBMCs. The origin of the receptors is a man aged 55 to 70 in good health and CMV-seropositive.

CDR3 residues: CASRLPGNTIYF. The CDR3 DNA sequence: TGTGCCAGCAGACTCCCGGGAAACACCATATATTTT. The chain combines TRBV7-2 with TRBJ1-3; no definite D call. V lost 6 bases and J lost 4, with 7 bases in between. CDR1 is SGHTA, CDR2 FQGNSA, per germline. This CDR3 comprises 12 residues. The full variable domain, rest sourced from reference TRBV7-2 and TRBJ1-3, is GAGVSQSPSNKVTEKGKDVELRCDPISGHTALYWYRQSLGQGLEFLIYFQGNSAPDKSGLPSDRFSAERTGGSVSTLTIQRTQQEDSAVYLCASRLPGNTIYFGEGSWLTVV.

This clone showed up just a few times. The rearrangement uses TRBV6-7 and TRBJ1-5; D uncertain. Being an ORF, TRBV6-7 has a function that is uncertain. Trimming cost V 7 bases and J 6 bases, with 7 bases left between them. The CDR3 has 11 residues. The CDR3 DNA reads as TGTGCCAGCAACCGGGGTCAGCCCCAGCATTTT. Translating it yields CASNRGQPQHF.

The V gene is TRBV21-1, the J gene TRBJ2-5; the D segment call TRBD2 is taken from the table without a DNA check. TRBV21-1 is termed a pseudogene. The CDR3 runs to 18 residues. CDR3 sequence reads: CASSKGQGTSREQETQYF. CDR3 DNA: TGTGCCAGCAGCAAAGGCCAAGGAACTAGCAGAGAACAAGAGACCCAGTACTTC.

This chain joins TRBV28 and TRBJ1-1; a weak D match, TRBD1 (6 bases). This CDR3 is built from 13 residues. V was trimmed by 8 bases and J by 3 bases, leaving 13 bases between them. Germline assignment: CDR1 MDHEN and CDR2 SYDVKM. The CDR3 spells CASRQGQYTEAFF. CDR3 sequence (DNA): TGTGCCAGCCGCCAAGGACAGTACACTGAAGCTTTCTTT.

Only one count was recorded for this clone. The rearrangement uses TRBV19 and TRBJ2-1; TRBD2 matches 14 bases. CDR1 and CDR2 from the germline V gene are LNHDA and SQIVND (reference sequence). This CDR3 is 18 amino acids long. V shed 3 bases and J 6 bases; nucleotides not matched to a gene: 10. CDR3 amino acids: CASSMTSGRVSPTNEQFF. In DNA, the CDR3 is TGTGCCAGTAGTATGACTAGCGGGAGGGTCTCCCCTACCAATGAGCAGTTCTTC.

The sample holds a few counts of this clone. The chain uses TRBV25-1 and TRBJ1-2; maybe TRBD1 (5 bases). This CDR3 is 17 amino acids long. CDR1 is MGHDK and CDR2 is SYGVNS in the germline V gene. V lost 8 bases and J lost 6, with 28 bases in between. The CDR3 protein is CASGGVFWGPDGDGYTF. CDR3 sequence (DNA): TGTGCCAGCGGTGGGGTCTTTTGGGGCCCTGACGGCGATGGCTACACCTTC.

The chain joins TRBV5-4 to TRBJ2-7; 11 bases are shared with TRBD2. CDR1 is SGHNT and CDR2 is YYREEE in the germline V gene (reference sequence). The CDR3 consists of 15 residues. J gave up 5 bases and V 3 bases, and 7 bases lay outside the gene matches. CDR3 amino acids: CASSSPGLAVHEQYF. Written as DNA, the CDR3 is TGTGCCAGCAGCTCACCGGGACTAGCGGTCCACGAGCAGTACTTC.

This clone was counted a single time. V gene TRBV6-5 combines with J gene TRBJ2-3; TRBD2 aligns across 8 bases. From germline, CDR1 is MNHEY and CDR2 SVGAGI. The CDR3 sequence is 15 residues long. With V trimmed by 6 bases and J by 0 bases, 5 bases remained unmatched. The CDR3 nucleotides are TGTGCCAGCAGCAGCCTAGCGGGTAGCACAGATACGCAGTATTTT. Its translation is CASSSLAGSTDTQYF.

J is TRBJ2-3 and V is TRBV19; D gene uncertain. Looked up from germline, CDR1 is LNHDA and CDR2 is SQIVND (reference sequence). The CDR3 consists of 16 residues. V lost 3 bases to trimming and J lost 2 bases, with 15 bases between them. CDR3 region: CASSIVGSVATDTQYF. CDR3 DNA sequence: TGTGCCAGTAGTATTGTCGGGTCAGTAGCCACAGATACGCAGTATTTT. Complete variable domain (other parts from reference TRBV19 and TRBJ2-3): DGGITQSPKYLFRKEGQNVTLSCEQNLNHDAMYWYRQDPGQGLRLIYYSQIVNDFQKGDIAEGYSVSREKKESFPLTVTSAQKNPTAFYLCASSIVGSVATDTQYFGPGTRLTVL.

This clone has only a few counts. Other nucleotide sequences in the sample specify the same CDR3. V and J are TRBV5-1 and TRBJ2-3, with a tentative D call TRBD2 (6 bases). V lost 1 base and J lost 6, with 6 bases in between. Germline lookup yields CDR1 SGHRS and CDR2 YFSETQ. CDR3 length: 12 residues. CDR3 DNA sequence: TGCGCCAGCAGCTTGCGGGGGGATACGCAGTATTTT. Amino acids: CASSLRGDTQYF.

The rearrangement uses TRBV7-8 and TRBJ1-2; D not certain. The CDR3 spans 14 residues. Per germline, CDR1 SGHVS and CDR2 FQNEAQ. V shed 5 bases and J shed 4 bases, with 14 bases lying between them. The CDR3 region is CASSPTRTTYGYTF. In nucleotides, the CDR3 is TGTGCCAGCAGCCCCACAAGGACTACCTATGGCTACACCTTC. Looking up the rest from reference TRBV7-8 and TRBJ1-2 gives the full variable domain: GAGVSQSPRYKVAKRGQDVALRCDPISGHVSLFWYQQALGQGPEFLTYFQNEAQLDKSGLPSDRFFAERPEGSVSTLKIQRTQQEDSAVYLCASSPTRTTYGYTFGSGTRLTVV.

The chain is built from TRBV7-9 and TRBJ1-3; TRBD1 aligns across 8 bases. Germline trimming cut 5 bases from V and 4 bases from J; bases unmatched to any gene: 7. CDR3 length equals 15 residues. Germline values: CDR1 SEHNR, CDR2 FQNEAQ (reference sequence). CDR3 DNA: TGTGCCAGCAGCCCCAGGACAGGGCGGGGAAACACCATATATTTT. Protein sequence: CASSPRTGRGNTIYF. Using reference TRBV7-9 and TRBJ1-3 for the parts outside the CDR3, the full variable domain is DTGVSQNPRHKITKRGQNVTFRCDPISEHNRLYWYRQTLGQGPEFLTYFQNEAQLEKSRLLSDRFSAERPKGSFSTLEIQRTEQGDSAMYLCASSPRTGRGNTIYFGEGSWLTVV.